This T cell receptor beta chain was captured in a study of T-cell memory formation after mild COVID-19 (dated by TCRdb to about 2021). Turning to the overall study: TCR sequence clusters from the two donors were found to be largely donor specific. Longitudinal TCRalpha and TCRbeta repertoire sequencing tracked T-cell clones expanding and contracting after mild COVID-19 in a couple of donors. The cohort comprised two young, previously healthy adult volunteers, one female and one male. What the authors observed across the whole study: Some responding clones were detected in pre-infection memory, which suggested that pre-existing cross-reactive memory T cells had joined the SARS-CoV-2 response. From day 15 to 85, contracting clones showed balanced CD4/CD8 phenotypes, whereas a second wave of clones that expanded from day 15 to 37 leaned towards CD4+. The study included only two mild cases, and larger cohorts that include severe cases with pre-infection samples were judged to be necessary. Whether the second-wave clones peaking on day 37 were SARS-CoV-2 specific was not confirmed. Contracting CD4+ clones appeared mostly in the CM and EM memory subsets, whereas CD8+ clones were enriched in EMRA.

Its CDR3 holds 12 amino acids, cysteine through phenylalanine. CDR3 DNA only is kept here, 36 bases in frame from base 1. CDR1 SQVTM and CDR2 ANQGSEA are derived from the germline V gene. The junction shows trimming of 8 bases on V and 7 bases on J, plus 17 bases between the germline ends. PBMCs were isolated by Ficoll-Paque density gradient centrifugation. Sequencing used an Illumina NovaSeq 6000. cDNA libraries for TCRalpha and TCRbeta were prepared by 5'RACE using constant-segment primers, with sample barcodes and unique molecular identifiers added. RNA was extracted from every sample with Trizol reagent. Libraries were amplified in two PCR steps, with a second sample barcode and Illumina TruSeq adapters added in the second step. Libraries were sequenced on an Illumina NovaSeq with 2 x 150 bp paired-end reads. In the original analysis: Demultiplexing of reads and collapsing into UMI-guided consensus sequences were performed with migec v1.2.7. Using mixcr v2.1.11, UMI consensuses were aligned to TRA and TRB V and J templates and then assembled into clonotypes. A clonotype was counted as expanded or contracted only if both edgeR and NoisET called the change significant, with noise models trained on biological replicates. For edgeR calls, the cutoffs were a false discovery rate-adjusted p below 0.01 and a log2 fold-change threshold of 1. As an exploratory analysis of dynamics, PCA with hierarchical clustering was applied to max-normalized trajectories of the 1000 most abundant clonotypes. The CD4 or CD8 phenotype of responding clones was assigned using the separately sequenced CD4+ and CD8+ repertoires. Using fastp at Q25 and MiXCR, TCRdb reprocessed the public reads and kept productive beta chains. Each entry is one CDR3 protein sequence, shown with its most common DNA and genes. The V and J calls, along with clone size, are taken from TCRdb and not from the paper's own processing. In this sample the table shows tens of thousands of distinct CDR3 sequences, approximately 13% of which occur a single time. Under 35% of the sample is held by the ten biggest clonotypes.

As regards this clonotype: The target of this receptor is not known. No base qualities exist here, and no much larger clone lies one base off it.

The clonotype was recovered from an adult woman who had mild COVID-19 (a few samples of this study predate the infection). The sample titles of this study are shuffled in the database, so cell type and time point are left out; the donor was told from shared clones. This chain is built from TRBV29-1 and TRBJ1-1; the D gene is not confidently resolved. The sequencing input was PBMCs or a T cell subset sorted from them (not recorded which). The DNA reads TGCAGCACGCTAAGCCCCTTGGGTGAAGCTTTCTTT. Translated, this is CSTLSPLGEAFF. The reference TRBV29-1 and TRBJ1-1 proteins fill in what lies around the CDR3, so the full variable domain reads SAVISQKPSRDICQRGTSLTIQCQVDSQVTMMFWYRQQPGQSLTLIATANQGSEATYESGFVIDKFPISRPNLTFSTLTVSNMSPEDSSIYLCSTLSPLGEAFFGQGTRLTVV.